The 13 T cell receptor beta chains below come from one sample, sequenced in a study of blood T cell repertoires in COVID-19. Profiled with immunoSEQ multiplex PCR; TCRdb holds only in-frame clones, not every one. The sample includes 350,000 to 550,000 clones, around 90% of them seen just once. Sequencing was done on a sample of PBMCs or T cells enriched from blood (not recorded which). These TCRs come from a woman aged 18-30 years with acute COVID-19.

The V call is TRBV9, the J call TRBJ1-1; D is unresolved. Per the germline V gene, CDR1 is SGDLS and CDR2 is YYNGEE. The germline V and J ends were trimmed by 0 bases and 6 bases, with 9 bases remaining between them. The CDR3 runs 13 residues. In nucleotides, the CDR3 is TGTGCCAGCAGCGTAGCGGGTACTCCTGAAGCTTTCTTT. This translates into CASSVAGTPEAFF.

The V and J genes are TRBV7-9 and TRBJ2-5; D possibly corresponds to TRBD1 (5 bases). CDR3 length equals 14 residues. The V and J ends lost 3 bases and 3 bases respectively, with 11 bases between them. Germline CDR1 is SEHNR and CDR2 is FQNEAQ (reference sequence). The chain's CDR3 is CASSLDDRKETQYF. CDR3 DNA sequence: TGTGCCAGCAGCTTGGACGACAGAAAAGAGACCCAGTACTTC.

This clone was recorded only once. The V call is TRBV7-6, the J call TRBJ1-6; tentatively, D is TRBD1 (5 bases). Trimming cost V 8 bases and J 8 bases, with 10 bases left between them. The germline gives CDR1 SGHVS, CDR2 FNYEAQ. The CDR3 has 12 residues. The CDR3 nucleotides are TGTGCCAGCTCACGGGGGGATTCACCCCTCCACTTT. It is translated as CASSRGDSPLHF.

V and J are TRBV10-3 and TRBJ2-3; 10 bases line up with TRBD1. CDR3 length: 14 amino acids. Germline V CDR1 and CDR2: ENHRY, SYGVKD. Trimming removed 7 bases from V and 6 bases from J; junction bases left unmatched: 7. The CDR3 region has the DNA TGTGCCATCAACCGAGGGACAGGGGCGGATACGCAGTATTTT. This codes for CAINRGTGADTQYF.

This rearrangement joins TRBV18 to TRBJ2-5; D is unresolved. Germline V CDR1 and CDR2: KGHSH, LQKENI. There are 14 residues in the CDR3. Deletions cut 6 bases from V and 1 base from J, with 12 bases between. The CDR3 DNA reads TGTGCCAGCTCCCGTGTCCTACGCCAAGAGACCCAGTACTTC. Translating gives CASSRVLRQETQYF.

CDR3 sequence reads: CASSYLQGVGSGYQETQYF. Written as DNA, the CDR3 is TGTGCCAGCAGTTACCTTCAGGGAGTGGGTAGCGGCTACCAAGAGACCCAGTACTTC. The genes are TRBV6-2 or TRBV6-3 and TRBJ2-5; maybe TRBD2 (6 bases). The CDR3 has 19 amino acids. CDR1 is MNHEY, CDR2 SVGEGT, per germline. Trimming cost V 2 bases and J 0 bases, with 22 bases left between them.

This sequence joins TRBV2 and TRBJ1-2, with TRBD1 as a possible D gene (5 bases). CDR1 is SNHLY and CDR2 is FYNNEI in the germline V gene. This CDR3 spans 14 amino acids. V was clipped by 5 bases and J by 4 bases, with 14 bases between them. The CDR3 DNA follows: TGTGCCAGCAGTCCTGCCGGGCAGGGCTATGGCTACACCTTC. Amino acid sequence: CASSPAGQGYGYTF.

The chain recombines TRBV24-1 with TRBJ2-1; the match to TRBD2 covers 10 bases. V dropped 4 bases and J dropped 8; count of bases not matched to a gene: 1. The length of the CDR3 is 13 residues. Per the germline V gene, CDR1 is KGHDR and CDR2 is SFDVKD. CDR3: CATSELAGDEQFF. CDR3 bases: TGTGCCACCAGTGAGCTAGCGGGAGATGAGCAGTTCTTC.

The chain employs TRBV27 and TRBJ1-2, with D perhaps matching TRBD1 (6 bases). Germline-derived CDR1 and CDR2 are MNHEY and SMNVEV (reference sequence). The CDR3 is 13 residues long. V lost 7 bases and J 4 bases, leaving 13 bases between the germline ends. CDR3: CASKGGQPYGYTF. The CDR3 DNA is TGTGCCAGCAAGGGGGGGCAGCCCTATGGCTACACCTTC.

The chain recombines TRBV7-7 with TRBJ2-2; 8 bases line up with TRBD2. The V gene end was trimmed by 6 bases and the J gene end by 2 bases; junction bases not matched to a gene: 2. The CDR3 totals 14 residues. CDR1 and CDR2 (germline): SSHAT, FNYEAQ (reference sequence). This CDR3 reads CASRLAVNTGELFF. In DNA form, the CDR3 reads TGTGCCAGCAGACTAGCGGTTAACACCGGGGAGCTGTTTTTT.

CDR3 sequence: CASSSGQDNEKLFF. The CDR3 region has the DNA TGTGCCAGCAGCTCGGGACAGGACAATGAAAAACTGTTTTTT. The chain joins TRBV7-9 to TRBJ1-4; 8 bases map to TRBD1. Germline CDR1 SEHNR, CDR2 FQNEAQ (reference sequence). The J segment lost 5 bases and the V segment lost 4 bases, leaving 3 bases of the junction unmatched. This CDR3 comprises 14 residues.

The chain is built from TRBV5-4 and TRBJ2-1; TRBD2 matches 8 bases. Germline-derived CDR1 and CDR2 are SGHNT and YYREEE (reference sequence). V lost 0 bases and J lost 5; bases outside the gene matches: 7. This CDR3 is 16 amino acids long. The CDR3 nucleotides are TGTGCCAGCAGCTTGGGCCCGGGGGGGGGCAACAATGAGCAGTTCTTC. It specifies CASSLGPGGGNNEQFF.

This clone is a singleton in its sample. V and J are TRBV10-3 and TRBJ1-2, with D perhaps matching TRBD1 (6 bases). There are 15 residues in the CDR3. CDR1 is ENHRY and CDR2 is SYGVKD in the germline V gene. The germline V and J ends were trimmed by 4 bases and 5 bases, with 17 bases remaining between them. The CDR3 bases are TGTGCCATCAGTGCAGGGGACCGAGCGGGGTATGGCTACACCTTC. Residues: CAISAGDRAGYGYTF.